This record concerns one T cell receptor beta chain sequence. The CDR3 contains 16 residues. The V gene lost 3 bases and the J gene lost 3 bases, with 17 bases spanning the gap. The germline V gene has CDR1 SGHAT and CDR2 FQNNGV. The repertoire was sequenced with immunoSEQ multiplex PCR; TCRdb's copy has only in-frame clones and lacks some. The table lists about 96,000 clones, about four fifths of them singletons, with approximately 4% in the top ten. The sort gate was single viable CD3+CD4+CD8-CD45RO+ cells for memory CD4+ T cells. CD4+ T cells were isolated by positive magnetic selection. This sample is drawn from a study of memory CD4+ T cells and cytomegalovirus serostatus. Study information: This sample comes from healthy Belgian adults, about 10 CMV seropositive, approximately 24 seronegative.

The chain links TRBV11-2 to TRBJ1-1; tentative D call: TRBD1 (5 bases). The TCR originated in an adult in good health and CMV-seropositive. The sequencing sample was made of memory CD4+ T cells from blood. Here the CDR3 reads CASSFGSWGAYTEAFF. CDR3 in DNA: TGTGCCAGCAGCTTCGGGTCCTGGGGCGCGTACACTGAAGCTTTCTTT.